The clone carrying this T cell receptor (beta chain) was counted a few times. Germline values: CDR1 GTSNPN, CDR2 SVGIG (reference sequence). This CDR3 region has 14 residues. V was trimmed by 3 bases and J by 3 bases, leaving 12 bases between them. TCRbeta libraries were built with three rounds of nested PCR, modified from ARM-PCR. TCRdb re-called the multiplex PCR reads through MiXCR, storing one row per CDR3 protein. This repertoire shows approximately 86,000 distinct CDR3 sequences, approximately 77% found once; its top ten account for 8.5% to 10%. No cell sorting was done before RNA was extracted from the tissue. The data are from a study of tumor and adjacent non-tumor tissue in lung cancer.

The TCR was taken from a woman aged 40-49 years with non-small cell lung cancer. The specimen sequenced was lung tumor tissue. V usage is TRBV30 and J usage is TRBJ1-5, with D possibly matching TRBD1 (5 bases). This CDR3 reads CAWRSQVTNQPQHF. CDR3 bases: TGTGCCTGGAGATCACAGGTTACCAATCAGCCCCAGCATTTT. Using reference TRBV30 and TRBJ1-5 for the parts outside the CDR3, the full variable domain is SQTIHQWPATLVQPVGSPLSLECTVEGTSNPNLYWYRQAAGRGLQLLFYSVGIGQISSEVPQNLSASRPQDRQFILSSKKLLLSDSGFYLCAWRSQVTNQPQHFGDGTRLSIL.